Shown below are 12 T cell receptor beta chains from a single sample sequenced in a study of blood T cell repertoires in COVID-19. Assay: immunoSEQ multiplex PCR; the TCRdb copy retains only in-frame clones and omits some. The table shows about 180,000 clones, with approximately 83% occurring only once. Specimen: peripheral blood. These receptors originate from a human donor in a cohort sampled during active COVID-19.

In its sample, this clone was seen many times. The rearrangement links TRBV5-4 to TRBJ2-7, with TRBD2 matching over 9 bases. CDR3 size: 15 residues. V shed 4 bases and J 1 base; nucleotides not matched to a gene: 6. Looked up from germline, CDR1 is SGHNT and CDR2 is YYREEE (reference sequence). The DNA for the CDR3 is TGTGCCAGCAGCCTTAGCGGGAGTGGATCCTACGAGCAGTACTTC. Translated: CASSLSGSGSYEQYF.

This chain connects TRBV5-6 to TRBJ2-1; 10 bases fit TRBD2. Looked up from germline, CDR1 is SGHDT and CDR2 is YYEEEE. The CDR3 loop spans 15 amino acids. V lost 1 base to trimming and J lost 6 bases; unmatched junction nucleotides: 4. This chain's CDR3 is CASSLMVAGGNEQFF. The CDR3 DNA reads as TGTGCCAGCAGCTTGATGGTAGCGGGGGGCAATGAGCAGTTCTTC.

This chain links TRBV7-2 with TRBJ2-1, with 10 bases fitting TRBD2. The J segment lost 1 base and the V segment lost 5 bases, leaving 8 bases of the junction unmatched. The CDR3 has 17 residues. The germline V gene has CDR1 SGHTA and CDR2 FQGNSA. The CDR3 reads CASSPLAGGFSYNEQFF. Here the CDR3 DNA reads TGTGCCAGCAGCCCATTAGCGGGGGGATTTTCCTACAATGAGCAGTTCTTC.

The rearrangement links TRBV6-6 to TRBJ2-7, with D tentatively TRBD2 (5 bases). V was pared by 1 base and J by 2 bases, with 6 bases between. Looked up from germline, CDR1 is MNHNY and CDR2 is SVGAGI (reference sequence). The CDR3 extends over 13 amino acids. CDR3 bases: TGTGCCAGCAGTTACTTCGGGGCCTACGAGCAGTACTTC. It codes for CASSYFGAYEQYF.

In DNA form, the CDR3 reads TGTGCCAGCAGTTTAGGAAGGACAGGGATCGAGCAGTACTTC. Protein sequence: CASSLGRTGIEQYF. The chain employs TRBV27 and TRBJ2-7; TRBD1 matches at 8 bases. V lost 2 bases and J lost 6; bases outside the gene matches: 6. The CDR3 has 14 amino acids. The germline gives CDR1 MNHEY, CDR2 SMNVEV (reference sequence).

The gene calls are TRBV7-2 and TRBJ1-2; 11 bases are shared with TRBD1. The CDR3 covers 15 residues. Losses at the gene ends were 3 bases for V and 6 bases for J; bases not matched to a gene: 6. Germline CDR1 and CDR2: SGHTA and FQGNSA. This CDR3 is CASSFQGTGGHGYTF. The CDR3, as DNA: TGTGCCAGCAGCTTTCAAGGGACAGGGGGTCATGGCTACACCTTC. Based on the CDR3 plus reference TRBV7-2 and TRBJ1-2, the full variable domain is GAGVSQSPSNKVTEKGKDVELRCDPISGHTALYWYRQSLGQGLEFLIYFQGNSAPDKSGLPSDRFSAERTGGSVSTLTIQRTQQEDSAVYLCASSFQGTGGHGYTFGSGTRLTVV.

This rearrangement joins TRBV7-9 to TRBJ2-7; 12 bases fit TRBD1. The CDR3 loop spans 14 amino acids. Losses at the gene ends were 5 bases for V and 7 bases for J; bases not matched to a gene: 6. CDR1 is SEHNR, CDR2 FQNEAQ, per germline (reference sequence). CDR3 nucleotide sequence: TGTGCCAGCAGCCTGGGACAGGGGGCGGGAGAGCAGTACTTC. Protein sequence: CASSLGQGAGEQYF.

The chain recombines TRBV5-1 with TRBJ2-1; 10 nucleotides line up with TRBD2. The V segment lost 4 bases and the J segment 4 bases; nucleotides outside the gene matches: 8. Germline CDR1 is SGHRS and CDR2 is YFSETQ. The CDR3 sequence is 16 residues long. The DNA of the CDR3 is TGCGCCAGCAGCATCTCCGGGACTAGCGAGTACAATGAGCAGTTCTTC. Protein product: CASSISGTSEYNEQFF.

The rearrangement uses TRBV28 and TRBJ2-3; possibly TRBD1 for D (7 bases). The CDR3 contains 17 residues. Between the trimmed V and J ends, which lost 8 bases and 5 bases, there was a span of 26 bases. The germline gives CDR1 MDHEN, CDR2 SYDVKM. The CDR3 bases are TGTGCCAGCGGATCCGCGGGTGGAGGGGGCATGGGAGATACGCAGTATTTT. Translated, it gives CASGSAGGGGMGDTQYF.

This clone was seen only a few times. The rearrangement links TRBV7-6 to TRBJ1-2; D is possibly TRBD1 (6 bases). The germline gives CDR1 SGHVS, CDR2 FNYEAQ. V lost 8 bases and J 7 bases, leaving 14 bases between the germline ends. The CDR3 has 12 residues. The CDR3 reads CASSLWGLGYTF. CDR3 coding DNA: TGTGCCAGCTCTTTGTGGGGGCTTGGCTACACCTTC.

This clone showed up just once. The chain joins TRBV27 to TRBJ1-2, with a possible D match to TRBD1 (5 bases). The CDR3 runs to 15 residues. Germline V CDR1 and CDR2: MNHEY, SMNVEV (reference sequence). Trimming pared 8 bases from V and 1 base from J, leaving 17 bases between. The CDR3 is CASGSRGTFNYGYTF. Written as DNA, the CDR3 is TGTGCCAGCGGATCCCGAGGGACTTTTAACTATGGCTACACCTTC.

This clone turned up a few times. The CDR3 is CASSQVEDWNYGYTF. CDR3 nucleotide sequence: TGTGCCAGCAGCCAAGTCGAGGATTGGAACTATGGCTACACCTTC. The J gene is TRBJ1-2, the V gene TRBV14, with D uncertain. CDR1 and CDR2 (germline): SGHDN, FVKESK. V lost 1 base, J lost 2 bases, and 11 bases lay in between. The CDR3 totals 15 residues.